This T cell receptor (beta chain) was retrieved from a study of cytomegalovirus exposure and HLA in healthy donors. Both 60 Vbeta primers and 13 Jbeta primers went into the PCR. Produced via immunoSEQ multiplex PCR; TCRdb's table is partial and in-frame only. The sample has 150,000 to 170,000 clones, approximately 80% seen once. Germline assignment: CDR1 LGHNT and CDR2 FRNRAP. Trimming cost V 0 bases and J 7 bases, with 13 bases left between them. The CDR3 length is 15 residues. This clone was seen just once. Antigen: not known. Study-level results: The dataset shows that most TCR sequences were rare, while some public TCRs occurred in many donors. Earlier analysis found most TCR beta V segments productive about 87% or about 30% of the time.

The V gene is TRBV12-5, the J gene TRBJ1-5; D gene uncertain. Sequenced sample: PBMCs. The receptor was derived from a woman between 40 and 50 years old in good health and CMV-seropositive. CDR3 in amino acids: CASGLVSRPGQPQHF. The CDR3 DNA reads TGTGCTAGTGGTTTGGTTTCCCGGCCGGGACAGCCCCAGCATTTT.